The entry below describes one T cell receptor (beta chain). Its antigen remains unidentified. One base away lies a much larger clone, so this may be a sequencing read error. TCRdb re-called the 5' RACE reads with MiXCR, one entry per CDR3 protein. The repertoire has about 63,000 distinct CDR3 sequences, roughly 7.3% of them found once; the top ten carry about 40%. This record belongs to a study of T cells after yellow fever vaccination. Study-level results: Contamination by abundant bulk-population clonotypes could be present in FACS-sorted repertoires. Weaker, the secondary response had a peak occurring faster, on day 5 versus 15. In post-booster samples, most primary-vaccination clones reappeared (approximately 96% CD4, 70% to 90% CD8).

The CDR3 is made up of 15 amino acids. The germline V gene has CDR1 SGHTS and CDR2 YDEGEE. The clonotype comes from a man under 40 who received the YFV17D yellow fever vaccine. The V and J genes are TRBV5-8 and TRBJ2-1, with TRBD2 identical over 9 bases. The input for sequencing was CD8+ T cells sorted from PBMCs, taken 15 days after the yellow fever booster vaccination. The CDR3: CASSFGASGNNKQFF. CDR3 nucleotide sequence: TGTGCCAGCAGCTTTGGGGCTAGCGGGAACAATAAGCAGTTCTTC.